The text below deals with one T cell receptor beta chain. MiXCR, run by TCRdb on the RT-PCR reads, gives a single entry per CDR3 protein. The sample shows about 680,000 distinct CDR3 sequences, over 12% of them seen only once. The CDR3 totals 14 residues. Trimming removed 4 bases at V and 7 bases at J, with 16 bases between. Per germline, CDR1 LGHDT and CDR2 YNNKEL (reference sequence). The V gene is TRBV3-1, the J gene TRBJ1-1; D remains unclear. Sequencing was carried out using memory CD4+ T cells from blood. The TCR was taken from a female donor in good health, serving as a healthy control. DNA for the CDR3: TGTGCCAGCAGCCGTTTATCTCCGGGCTTTGAAGCTTTCTTT. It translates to CASSRLSPGFEAFF. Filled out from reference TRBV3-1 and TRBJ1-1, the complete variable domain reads DTAVSQTPKYLVTQMGNDKSIKCEQNLGHDTMYWYKQDSKKFLKIMFSYNNKELIINETVPNRFSPKSPDKAHLNLHINSLELGDSAVYFCASSRLSPGFEAFFGQGTRLTVV.